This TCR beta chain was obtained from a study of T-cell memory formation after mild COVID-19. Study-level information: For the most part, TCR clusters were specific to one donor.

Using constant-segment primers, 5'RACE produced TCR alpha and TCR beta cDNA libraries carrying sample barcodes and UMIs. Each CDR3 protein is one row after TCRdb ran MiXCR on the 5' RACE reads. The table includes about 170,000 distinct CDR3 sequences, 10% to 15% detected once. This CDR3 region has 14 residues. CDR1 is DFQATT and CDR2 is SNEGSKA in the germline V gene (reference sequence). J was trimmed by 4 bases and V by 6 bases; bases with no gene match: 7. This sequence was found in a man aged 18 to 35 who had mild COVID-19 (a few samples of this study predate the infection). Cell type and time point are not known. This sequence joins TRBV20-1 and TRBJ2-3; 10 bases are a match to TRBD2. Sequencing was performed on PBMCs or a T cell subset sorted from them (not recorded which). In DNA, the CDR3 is TGCAGTGCCACTAGCGGGGCCGGGGCAGATACGCAGTATTTT. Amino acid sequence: CSATSGAGADTQYF.